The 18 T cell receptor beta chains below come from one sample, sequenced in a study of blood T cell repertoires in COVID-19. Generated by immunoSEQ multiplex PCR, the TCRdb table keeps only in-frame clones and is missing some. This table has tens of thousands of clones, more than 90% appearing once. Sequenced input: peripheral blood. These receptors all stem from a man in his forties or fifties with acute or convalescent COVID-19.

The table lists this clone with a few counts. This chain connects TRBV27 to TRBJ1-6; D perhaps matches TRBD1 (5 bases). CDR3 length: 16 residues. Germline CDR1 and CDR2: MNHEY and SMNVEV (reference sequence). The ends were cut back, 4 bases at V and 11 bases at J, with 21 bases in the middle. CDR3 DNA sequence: TGTGCCAGCAGTTCCTATCCCGCCCCCGGGGGTGCACCCCTCCACTTT. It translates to CASSSYPAPGGAPLHF.

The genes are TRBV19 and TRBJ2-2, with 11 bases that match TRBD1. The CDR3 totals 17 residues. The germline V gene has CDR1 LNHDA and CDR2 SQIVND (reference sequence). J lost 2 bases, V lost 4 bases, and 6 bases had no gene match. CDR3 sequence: CASSTGQGAINTGELFF. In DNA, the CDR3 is TGTGCCAGTAGTACCGGACAGGGGGCTATAAACACCGGGGAGCTGTTTTTT. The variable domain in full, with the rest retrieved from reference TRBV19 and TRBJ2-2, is DGGITQSPKYLFRKEGQNVTLSCEQNLNHDAMYWYRQDPGQGLRLIYYSQIVNDFQKGDIAEGYSVSREKKESFPLTVTSAQKNPTAFYLCASSTGQGAINTGELFFGEGSRLTVL.

The DNA for the CDR3 is TGTGCCAGTAGTTTCGGGAGTCTGGACGAGCAGTACTTC. Protein product: CASSFGSLDEQYF. This chain joins TRBV19 and TRBJ2-7; tentative D call: TRBD2 (6 bases). The CDR3 consists of 13 residues. Germline V gene data show CDR1 as LNHDA and CDR2 as SQIVND (reference sequence). The germline V and J ends were trimmed by 5 bases and 5 bases, with 13 bases remaining between them.

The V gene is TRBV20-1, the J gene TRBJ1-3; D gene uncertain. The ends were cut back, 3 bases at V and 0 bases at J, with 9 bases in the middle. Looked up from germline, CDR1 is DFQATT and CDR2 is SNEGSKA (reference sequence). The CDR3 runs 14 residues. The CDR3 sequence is CSASSVSSGNTIYF. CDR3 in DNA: TGCAGTGCTAGTTCAGTCAGCTCTGGAAACACCATATATTTT.

The CDR3 bases are TGTGCCAGCAGCACAACTAGTTCAAAGTACAATGAGCAGTTCTTC. It yields the protein CASSTTSSKYNEQFF. V and J are TRBV5-4 and TRBJ2-1; weak D call: TRBD2 (5 bases). Germline CDR1 is SGHNT and CDR2 is YYREEE (reference sequence). This CDR3 has 15 residues. Deletions cut 4 bases from V and 4 bases from J, with 15 bases between.

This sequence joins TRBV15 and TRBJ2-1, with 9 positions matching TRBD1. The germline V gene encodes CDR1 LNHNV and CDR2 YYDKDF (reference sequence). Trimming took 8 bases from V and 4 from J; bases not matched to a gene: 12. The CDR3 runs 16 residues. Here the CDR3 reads CATGLIRTGVYNEQFF. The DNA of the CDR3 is TGTGCCACCGGACTAATTAGGACAGGGGTATACAATGAGCAGTTCTTC.

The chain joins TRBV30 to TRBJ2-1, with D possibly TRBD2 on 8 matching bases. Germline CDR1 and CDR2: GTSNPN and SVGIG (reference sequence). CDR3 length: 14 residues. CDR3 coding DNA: TGTGCAAGGGGGCGTTCTAGCGGGTACAATGAGCAGTTCTTC. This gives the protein CARGRSSGYNEQFF.

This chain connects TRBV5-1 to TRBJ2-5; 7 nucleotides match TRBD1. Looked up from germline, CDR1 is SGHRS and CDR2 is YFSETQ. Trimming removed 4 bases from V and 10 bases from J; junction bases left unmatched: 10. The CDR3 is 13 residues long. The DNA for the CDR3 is TGCGCCAGCAGCCCGGACAGGTTCGGGAACCAGTACTTC. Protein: CASSPDRFGNQYF.

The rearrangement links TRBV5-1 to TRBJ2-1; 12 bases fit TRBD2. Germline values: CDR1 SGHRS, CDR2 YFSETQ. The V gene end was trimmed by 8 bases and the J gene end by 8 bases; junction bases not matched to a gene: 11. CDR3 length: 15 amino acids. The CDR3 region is CASYWTSGTGDEQFF. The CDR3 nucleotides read TGCGCCAGTTATTGGACTAGCGGGACCGGGGATGAGCAGTTCTTC.

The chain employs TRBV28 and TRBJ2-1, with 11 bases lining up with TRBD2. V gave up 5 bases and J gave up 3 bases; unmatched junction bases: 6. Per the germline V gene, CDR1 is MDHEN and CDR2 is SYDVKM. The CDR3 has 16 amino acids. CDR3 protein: CASSQGTSGFYNEQFF. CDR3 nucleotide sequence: TGTGCCAGCAGTCAGGGGACTAGCGGCTTCTACAATGAGCAGTTCTTC.

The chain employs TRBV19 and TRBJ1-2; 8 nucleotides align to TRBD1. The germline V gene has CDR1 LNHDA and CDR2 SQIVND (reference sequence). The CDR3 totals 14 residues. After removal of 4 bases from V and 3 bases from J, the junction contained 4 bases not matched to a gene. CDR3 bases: TGTGCCAGTAGTACCCCGACAGGGGACTATGGCTACACCTTC. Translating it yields CASSTPTGDYGYTF.

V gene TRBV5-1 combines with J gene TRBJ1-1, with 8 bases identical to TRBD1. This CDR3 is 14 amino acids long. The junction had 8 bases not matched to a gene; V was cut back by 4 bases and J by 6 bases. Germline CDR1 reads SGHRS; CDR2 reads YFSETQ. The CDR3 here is CASSPGQVGSEAFF. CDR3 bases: TGCGCCAGCAGCCCGGGACAGGTGGGGTCTGAAGCTTTCTTT.

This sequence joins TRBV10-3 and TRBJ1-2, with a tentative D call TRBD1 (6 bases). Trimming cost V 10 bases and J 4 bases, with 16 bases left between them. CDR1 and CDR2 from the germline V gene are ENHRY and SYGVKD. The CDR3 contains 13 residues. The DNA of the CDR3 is TGTGCCACCACCCCGGACAGCCTCTATGGCTACACCTTC. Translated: CATTPDSLYGYTF.

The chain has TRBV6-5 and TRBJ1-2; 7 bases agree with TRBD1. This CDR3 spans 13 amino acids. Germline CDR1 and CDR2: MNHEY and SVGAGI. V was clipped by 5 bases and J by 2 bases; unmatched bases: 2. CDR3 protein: CASSLQGNYGYTF. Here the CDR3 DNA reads TGTGCCAGCAGTCTACAGGGGAACTATGGCTACACCTTC.

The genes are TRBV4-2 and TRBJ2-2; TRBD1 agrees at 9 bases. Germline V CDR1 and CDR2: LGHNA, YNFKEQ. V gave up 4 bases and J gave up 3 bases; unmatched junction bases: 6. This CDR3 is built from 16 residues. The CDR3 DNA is TGTGCCAGCAGCCCCCGGGACAGGGAGGACACCGGGGAGCTGTTTTTT. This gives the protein CASSPRDREDTGELFF.

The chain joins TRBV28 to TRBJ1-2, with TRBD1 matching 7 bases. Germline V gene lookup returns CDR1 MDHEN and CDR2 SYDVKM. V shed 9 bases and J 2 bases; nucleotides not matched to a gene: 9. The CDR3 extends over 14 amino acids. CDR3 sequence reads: CASYPGQTNYGYTF. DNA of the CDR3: TGTGCCAGTTATCCGGGACAGACAAACTATGGCTACACCTTC.

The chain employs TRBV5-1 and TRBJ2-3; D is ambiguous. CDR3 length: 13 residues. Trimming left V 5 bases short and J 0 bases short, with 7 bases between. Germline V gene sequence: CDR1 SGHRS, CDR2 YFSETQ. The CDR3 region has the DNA TGCGCCAGCAGTTCCATTAGCACAGATACGCAGTATTTT. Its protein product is CASSSISTDTQYF.

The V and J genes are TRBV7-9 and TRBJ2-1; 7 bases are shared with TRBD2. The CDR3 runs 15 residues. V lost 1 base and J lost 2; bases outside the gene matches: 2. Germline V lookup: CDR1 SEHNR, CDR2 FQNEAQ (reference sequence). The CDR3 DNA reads TGTGCCAGCAGCTTAGGGAGCGGGACCTACAATGAGCAGTTCTTC. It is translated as CASSLGSGTYNEQFF.